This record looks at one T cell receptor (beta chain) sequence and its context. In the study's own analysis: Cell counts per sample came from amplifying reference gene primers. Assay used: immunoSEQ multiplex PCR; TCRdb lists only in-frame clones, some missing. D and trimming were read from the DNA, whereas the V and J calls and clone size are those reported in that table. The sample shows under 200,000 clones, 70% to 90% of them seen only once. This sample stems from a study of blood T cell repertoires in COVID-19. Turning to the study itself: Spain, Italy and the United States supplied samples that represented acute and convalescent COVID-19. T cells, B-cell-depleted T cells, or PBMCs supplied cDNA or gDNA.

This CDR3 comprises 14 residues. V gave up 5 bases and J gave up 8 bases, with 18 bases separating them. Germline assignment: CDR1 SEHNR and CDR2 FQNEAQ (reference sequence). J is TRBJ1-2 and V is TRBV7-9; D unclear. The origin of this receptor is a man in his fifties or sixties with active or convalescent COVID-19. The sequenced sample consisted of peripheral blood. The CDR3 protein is CASSPFGLVGGYTF. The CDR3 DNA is TGTGCCAGCAGCCCTTTTGGGCTCGTTGGAGGCTACACCTTC.